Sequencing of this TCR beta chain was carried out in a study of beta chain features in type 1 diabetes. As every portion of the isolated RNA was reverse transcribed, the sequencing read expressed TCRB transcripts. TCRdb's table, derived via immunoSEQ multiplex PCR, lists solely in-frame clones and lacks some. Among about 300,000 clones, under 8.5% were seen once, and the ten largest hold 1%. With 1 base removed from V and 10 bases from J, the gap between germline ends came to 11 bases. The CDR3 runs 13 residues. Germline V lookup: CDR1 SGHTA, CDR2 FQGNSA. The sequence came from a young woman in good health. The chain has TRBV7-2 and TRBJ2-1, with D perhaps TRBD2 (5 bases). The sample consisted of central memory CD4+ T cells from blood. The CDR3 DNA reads TGTGCCAGCAGCTTAGAGAGAGGGCGGGAGCAGTTCTTC. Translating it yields CASSLERGREQFF.